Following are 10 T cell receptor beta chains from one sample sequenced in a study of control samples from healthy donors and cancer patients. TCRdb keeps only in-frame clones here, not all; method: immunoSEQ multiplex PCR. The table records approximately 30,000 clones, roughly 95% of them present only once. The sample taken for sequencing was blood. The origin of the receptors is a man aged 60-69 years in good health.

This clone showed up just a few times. The CDR3 region is CASSFNSDQPQHF. The CDR3 DNA reads TGCGCCAGCAGCTTTAACAGCGATCAGCCCCAGCATTTT. This chain uses TRBV5-1 with TRBJ1-5, with unresolved D. V lost 2 bases and J 5 bases, leaving 8 bases between the germline ends. CDR1 and CDR2 from the germline V gene are SGHRS and YFSETQ. The CDR3 covers 13 residues.

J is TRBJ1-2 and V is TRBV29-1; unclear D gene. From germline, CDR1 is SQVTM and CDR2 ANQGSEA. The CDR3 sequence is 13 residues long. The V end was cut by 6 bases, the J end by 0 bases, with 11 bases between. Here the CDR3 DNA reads TGCAGCGTGCTGGCGGATACTAACTATGGCTACACCTTC. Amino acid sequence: CSVLADTNYGYTF.

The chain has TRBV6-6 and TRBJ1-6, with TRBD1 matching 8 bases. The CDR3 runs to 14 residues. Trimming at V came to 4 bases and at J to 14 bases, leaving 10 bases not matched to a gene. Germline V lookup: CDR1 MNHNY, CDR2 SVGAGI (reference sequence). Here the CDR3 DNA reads TGTGCCAGCAGTTCCGGACAGGGCCCCCGTACCCTCCACTTT. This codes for CASSSGQGPRTLHF.

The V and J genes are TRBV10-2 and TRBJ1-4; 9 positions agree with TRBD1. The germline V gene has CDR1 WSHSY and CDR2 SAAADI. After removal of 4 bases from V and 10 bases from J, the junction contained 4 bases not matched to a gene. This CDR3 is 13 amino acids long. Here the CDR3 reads CASSGTGDGKLFF. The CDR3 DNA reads TGCGCCAGCAGTGGGACAGGGGATGGAAAACTGTTTTTT.

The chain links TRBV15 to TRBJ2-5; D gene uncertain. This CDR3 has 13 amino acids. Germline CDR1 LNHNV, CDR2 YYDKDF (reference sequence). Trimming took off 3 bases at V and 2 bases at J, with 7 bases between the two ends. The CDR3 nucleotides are TGTGCCACCAGCAGGGGGAAACAAGAGACCCAGTACTTC. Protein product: CATSRGKQETQYF.

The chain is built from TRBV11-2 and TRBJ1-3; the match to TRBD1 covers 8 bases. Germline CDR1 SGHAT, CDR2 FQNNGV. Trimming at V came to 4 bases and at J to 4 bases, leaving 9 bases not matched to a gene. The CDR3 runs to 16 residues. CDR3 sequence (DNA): TGTGCCAGCAGCTACTTAGGACAGGGAGTCGGAAACACCATATATTTT. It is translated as CASSYLGQGVGNTIYF.

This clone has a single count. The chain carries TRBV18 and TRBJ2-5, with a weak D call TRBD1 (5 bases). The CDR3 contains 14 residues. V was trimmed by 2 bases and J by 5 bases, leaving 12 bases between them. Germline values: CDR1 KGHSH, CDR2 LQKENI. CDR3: CASSPTSGRETQYF. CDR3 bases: TGTGCCAGCTCACCAACTTCAGGGCGGGAGACCCAGTACTTC.

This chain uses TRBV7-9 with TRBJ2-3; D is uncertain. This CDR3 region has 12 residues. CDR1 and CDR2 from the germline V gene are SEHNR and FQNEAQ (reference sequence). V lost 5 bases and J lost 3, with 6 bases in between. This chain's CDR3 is CASSPDTDTQYF. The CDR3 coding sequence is TGTGCCAGCAGCCCCGATACAGATACGCAGTATTTT.

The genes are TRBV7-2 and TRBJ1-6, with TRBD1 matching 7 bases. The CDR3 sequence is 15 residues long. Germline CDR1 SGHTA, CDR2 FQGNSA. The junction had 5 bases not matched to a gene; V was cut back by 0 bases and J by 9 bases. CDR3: CASSLAGQTGSPLHF. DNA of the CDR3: TGTGCCAGCAGCTTAGCGGGACAGACGGGTTCACCCCTCCACTTT.

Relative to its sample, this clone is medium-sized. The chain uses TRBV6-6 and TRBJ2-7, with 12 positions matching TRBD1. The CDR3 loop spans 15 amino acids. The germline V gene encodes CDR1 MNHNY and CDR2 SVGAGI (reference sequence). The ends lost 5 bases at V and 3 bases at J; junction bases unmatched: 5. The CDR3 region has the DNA TGTGCCAGCAGTCGTGGGACAGGGGGCAGCTACGAGCAGTACTTC. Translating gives CASSRGTGGSYEQYF.